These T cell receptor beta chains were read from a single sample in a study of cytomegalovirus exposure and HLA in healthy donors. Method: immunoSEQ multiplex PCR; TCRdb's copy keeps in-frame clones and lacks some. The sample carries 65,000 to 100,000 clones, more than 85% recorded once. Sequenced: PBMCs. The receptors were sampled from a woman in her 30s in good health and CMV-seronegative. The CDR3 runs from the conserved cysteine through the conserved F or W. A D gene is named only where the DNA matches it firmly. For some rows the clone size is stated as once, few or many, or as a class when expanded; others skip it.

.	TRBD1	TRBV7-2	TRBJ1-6	TGTGCCAGCAGTCAAGACCGGGACAGGTACACCTCCTATAATTCACCCCTCCACTTT	CASSQDRDRYTSYNSPLHF
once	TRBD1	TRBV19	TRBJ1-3	TGTGCCAGTCGAACACTGGGACAGGGCGGTTATAGGGCCTCGGGAAACACCATATATTTT	CASRTLGQGGYRASGNTIYF
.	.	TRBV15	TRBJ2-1	TGTGCCACCAGCAGAGACGGGGGGCACAATGAGCAGTTCTTC	CATSRDGGHNEQFF
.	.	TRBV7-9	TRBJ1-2	TGTGCCAGCAGCCCCCTGGGGCAGAACTATGGCTACACCTTC	CASSPLGQNYGYTF
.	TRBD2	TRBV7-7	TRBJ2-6	TGTGCTAGCAGCTTAAGCCCCTTAGGAGCGGGGAACTCTGGGGCCAACGTCCTGACTTTC	CASSLSPLGAGNSGANVLTF
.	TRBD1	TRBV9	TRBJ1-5	TGTGCCAGCAGCCGCGGACAGGATAGCAATCAGCCCCAGCATTTT	CASSRGQDSNQPQHF
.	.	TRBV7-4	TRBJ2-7	TGTGCCAGCAGCTCGACTAGTAGAGGGGTCGAGCAGTACTTC	CASSSTSRGVEQYF
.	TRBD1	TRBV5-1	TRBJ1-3	TGCGCCAGCAGCTTATACGGACAGGGGGCTGGAAACACCATATATTTT	CASSLYGQGAGNTIYF
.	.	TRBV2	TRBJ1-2	TGTGCCAGCAACCCGGGGACTAACTATGGCTACACCTTC	CASNPGTNYGYTF
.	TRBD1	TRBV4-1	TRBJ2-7	TGCGCCAGCAGCCAAGGCGAGCGACAGGGTGCCTACGAGCAGTACTTC	CASSQGERQGAYEQYF
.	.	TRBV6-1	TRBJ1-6	TGTGCCAGCAGTGAAGGTTACAGCTCCTATAATTCACCCCTCCACTTT	CASSEGYSSYNSPLHF
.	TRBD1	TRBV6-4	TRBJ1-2	TGTGCCAGCAGCAAGGACGGGACAGGGTATGGCTACACCTTC	CASSKDGTGYGYTF
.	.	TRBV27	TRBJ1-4	TGTGCCAGCAGTCCTCGAGGGGGAGTTGCAACTAATGAAAAACTGTTTTTT	CASSPRGGVATNEKLFF
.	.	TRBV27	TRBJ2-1	TGTGCCAGCAGTTTATCACAGTTCAATGAGCAGTTCTTC	CASSLSQFNEQFF
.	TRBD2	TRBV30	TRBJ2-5	TGTGCCTGGAGTGCCCTAGCGGGAGGGTCCGAGACCCAGTACTTC	CAWSALAGGSETQYF
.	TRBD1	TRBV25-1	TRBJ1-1	TGTGCCAGCAGGAGACAGGGCGAAGCTTTCTTT	CASRRQGEAFF
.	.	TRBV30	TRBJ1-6	TGTGCCTGGAGTGGGGGCCGTAATTCACCCCTCCACTTT	CAWSGGRNSPLHF
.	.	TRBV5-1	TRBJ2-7	TGCGCCAGCAGCTTAGGACAGAGCTACGAGCAGTACTTC	CASSLGQSYEQYF
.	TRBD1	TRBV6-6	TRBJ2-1	TGTGCCAGCAGTTCATCGGGACAGGGGCACAATGAGCAGTTCTTC	CASSSSGQGHNEQFF
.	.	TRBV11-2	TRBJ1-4	TGTGCCAGCAGCGTGTGGGGGCGGCGGGAAAAACTGTTTTTT	CASSVWGRREKLFF
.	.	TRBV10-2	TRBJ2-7	TGCGCCAGCAGTGGGGGGCGTGAGCGGGGCTCCTACGAGCAGTACTTC	CASSGGRERGSYEQYF
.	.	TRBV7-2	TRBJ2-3	TGTGCCAGCAGCCTTCAGTTGGGCCGGTGGACAGATACGCAGTATTTT	CASSLQLGRWTDTQYF
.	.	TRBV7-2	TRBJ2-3	TGTGCCAGCAGCCCCCGCGCCTCAGATACGCAGTATTTT	CASSPRASDTQYF